The sequence of this T cell receptor beta chain was determined in a study of identical twins. General study points: Twin pairs had excess sharing that was weaker in beta out-of-frame sequences. The study based its conclusions on cross-sectional statistical analysis and did not follow the same donors.

This clonotype was seen only a few times. The antigen is undetermined. Unique molecular identifiers were present on cDNA, and template switching added a universal primer site. MiXCR was run by TCRdb on the 5' RACE reads, yielding one entry per CDR3 protein. The sample carries 1.5 million to 2 million distinct CDR3 sequences, about 31% recorded once. V was clipped by 0 bases and J by 6 bases, with 18 bases between them. The CDR3 contains 16 residues. From germline, CDR1 is SGHDT and CDR2 YYEEEE. This receptor was obtained from a newborn girl in good health. V and J are TRBV5-6 and TRBJ1-1; D might be TRBD1 (6 bases). Sequencing input: cord blood. CDR3 coding DNA: TGTGCCAGCAGCTTGGCCATCGGGGGGCAACTTTCTGAAGCTTTCTTT. It is translated as CASSLAIGGQLSEAFF.